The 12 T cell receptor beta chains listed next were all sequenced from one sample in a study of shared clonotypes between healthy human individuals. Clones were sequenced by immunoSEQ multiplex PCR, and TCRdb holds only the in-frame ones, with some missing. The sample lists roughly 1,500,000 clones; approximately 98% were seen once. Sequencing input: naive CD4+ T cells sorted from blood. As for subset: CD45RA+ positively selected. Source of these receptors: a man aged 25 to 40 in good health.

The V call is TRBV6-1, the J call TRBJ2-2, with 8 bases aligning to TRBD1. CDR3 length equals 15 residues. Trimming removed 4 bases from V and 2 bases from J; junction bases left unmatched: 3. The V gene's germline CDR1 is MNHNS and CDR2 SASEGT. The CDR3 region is CASSGDRLNTGELFF. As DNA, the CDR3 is TGTGCCAGCAGTGGGGACAGGCTTAACACCGGGGAGCTGTTTTTT.

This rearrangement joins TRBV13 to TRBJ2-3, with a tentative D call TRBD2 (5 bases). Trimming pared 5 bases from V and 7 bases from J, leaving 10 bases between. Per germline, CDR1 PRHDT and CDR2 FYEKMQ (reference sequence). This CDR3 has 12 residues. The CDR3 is CASSPSSHTQYF. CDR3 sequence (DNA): TGTGCCAGCAGCCCTAGCTCTCATACGCAGTATTTT. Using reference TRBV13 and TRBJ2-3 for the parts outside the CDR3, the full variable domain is AAGVIQSPRHLIKEKRETATLKCYPIPRHDTVYWYQQGPGQDPQFLISFYEKMQSDKGSIPDRFSAQQFSDYHSELNMSSLELGDSALYFCASSPSSHTQYFGPGTRLTVL.

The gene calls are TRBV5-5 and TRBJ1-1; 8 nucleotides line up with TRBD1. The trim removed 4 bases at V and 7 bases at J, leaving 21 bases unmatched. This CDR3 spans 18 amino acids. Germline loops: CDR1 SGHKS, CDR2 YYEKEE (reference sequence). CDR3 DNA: TGTGCCAGCAGCCCATTAGGGCGGGCAGGGGGCGCATCCTTTGAAGCTTTCTTT. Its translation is CASSPLGRAGGASFEAFF.

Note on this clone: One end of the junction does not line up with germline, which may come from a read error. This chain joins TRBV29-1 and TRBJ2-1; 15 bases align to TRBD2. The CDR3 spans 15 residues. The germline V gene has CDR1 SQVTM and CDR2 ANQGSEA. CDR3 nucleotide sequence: TGCAGCGGCGGGACTAGCGGGAGGATTAACAATGAACAGTTCTTC. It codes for CSGGTSGRINNEQFF.

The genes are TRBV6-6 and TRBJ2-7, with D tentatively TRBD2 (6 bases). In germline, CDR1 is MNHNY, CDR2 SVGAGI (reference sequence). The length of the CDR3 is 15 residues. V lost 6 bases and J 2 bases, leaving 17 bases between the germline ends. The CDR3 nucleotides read TGTGCCAGCAGGAAGTTAGCGGTTGAGACCTACGAGCAGTACTTC. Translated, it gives CASRKLAVETYEQYF.

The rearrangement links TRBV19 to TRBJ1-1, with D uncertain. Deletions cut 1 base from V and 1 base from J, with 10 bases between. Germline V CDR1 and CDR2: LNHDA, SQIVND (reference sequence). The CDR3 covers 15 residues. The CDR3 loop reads CASSIAPAQNTEAFF. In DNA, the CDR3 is TGTGCCAGTAGTATAGCCCCGGCCCAGAACACTGAAGCTTTCTTT.

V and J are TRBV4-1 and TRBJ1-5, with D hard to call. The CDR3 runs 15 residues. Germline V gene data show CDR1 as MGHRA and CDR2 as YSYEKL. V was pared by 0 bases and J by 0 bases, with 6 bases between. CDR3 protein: CASSQESVSNQPQHF. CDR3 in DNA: TGCGCCAGCAGCCAAGAGTCAGTTAGCAATCAGCCCCAGCATTTT.

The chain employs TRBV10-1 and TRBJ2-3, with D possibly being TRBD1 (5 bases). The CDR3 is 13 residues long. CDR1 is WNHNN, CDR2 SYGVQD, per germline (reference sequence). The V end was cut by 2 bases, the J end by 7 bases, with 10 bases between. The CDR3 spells CASSETGVNTQYF. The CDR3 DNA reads TGCGCCAGCAGTGAGACAGGAGTTAATACGCAGTATTTT.

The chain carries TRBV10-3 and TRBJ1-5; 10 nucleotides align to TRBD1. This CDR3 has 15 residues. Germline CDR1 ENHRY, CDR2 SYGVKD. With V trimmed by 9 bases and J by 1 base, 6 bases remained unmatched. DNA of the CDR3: TGTGCCATAGGACAGGGGGTATTGAGCAATCAGCCCCAGCATTTT. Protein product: CAIGQGVLSNQPQHF.

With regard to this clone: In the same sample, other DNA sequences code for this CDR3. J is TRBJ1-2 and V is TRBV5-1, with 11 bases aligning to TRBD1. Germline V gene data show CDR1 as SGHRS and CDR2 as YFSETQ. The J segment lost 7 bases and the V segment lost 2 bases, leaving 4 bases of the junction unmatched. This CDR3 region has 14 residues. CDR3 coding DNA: TGCGCCAGCAGCTTAGGACAGGGGGCGCCTGGCTACACCTTC. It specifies CASSLGQGAPGYTF.

The CDR3: CASNRVRGTSSNQPQHF. CDR3 in DNA: TGTGCCAGCAACAGGGTAAGGGGGACAAGTAGCAATCAGCCCCAGCATTTT. The chain uses TRBV28 and TRBJ1-5; a weak D match, TRBD1 (6 bases). Germline CDR1 is MDHEN and CDR2 is SYDVKM. CDR3 length: 17 amino acids. V was pared by 7 bases and J by 0 bases, with 19 bases between. The full variable domain, with the rest looked up from reference TRBV28 and TRBJ1-5, is DVKVTQSSRYLVKRTGEKVFLECVQDMDHENMFWYRQDPGLGLRLIYFSYDVKMKEKGDIPEGYSVSREKKERFSLILESASTNQTSMYLCASNRVRGTSSNQPQHFGDGTRLSIL.

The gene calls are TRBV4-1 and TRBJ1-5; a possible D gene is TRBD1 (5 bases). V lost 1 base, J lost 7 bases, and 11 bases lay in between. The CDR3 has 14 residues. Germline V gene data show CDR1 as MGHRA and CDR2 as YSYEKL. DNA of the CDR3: TGCGCCAGCAGCCAAGCCTGGGACGGCCAGCCCCAGCATTTT. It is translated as CASSQAWDGQPQHF.